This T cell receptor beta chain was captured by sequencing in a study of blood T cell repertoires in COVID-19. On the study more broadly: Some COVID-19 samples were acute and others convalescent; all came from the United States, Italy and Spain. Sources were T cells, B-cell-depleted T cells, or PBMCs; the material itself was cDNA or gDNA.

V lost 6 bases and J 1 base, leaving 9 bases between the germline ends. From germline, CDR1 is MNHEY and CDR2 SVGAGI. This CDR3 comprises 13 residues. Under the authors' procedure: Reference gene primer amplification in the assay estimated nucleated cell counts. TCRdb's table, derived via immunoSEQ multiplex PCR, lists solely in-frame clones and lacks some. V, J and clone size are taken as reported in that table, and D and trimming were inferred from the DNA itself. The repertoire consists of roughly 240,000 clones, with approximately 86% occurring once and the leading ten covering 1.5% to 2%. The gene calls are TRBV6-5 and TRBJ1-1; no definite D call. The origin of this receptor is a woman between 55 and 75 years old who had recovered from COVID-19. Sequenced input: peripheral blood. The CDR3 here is CASSLLANTEAFF. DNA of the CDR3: TGTGCCAGCAGCCTCCTAGCGAACACTGAAGCTTTCTTT.